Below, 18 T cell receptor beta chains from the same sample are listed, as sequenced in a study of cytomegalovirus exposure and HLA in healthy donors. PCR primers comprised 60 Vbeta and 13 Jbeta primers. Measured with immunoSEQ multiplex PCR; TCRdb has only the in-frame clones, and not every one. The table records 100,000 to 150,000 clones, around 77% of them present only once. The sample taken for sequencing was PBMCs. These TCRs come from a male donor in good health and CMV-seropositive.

The CDR3 region has the DNA TGCAGCGCTTCCCCTCCGGGACAGATTTACAATGAGCAGTTCTTC. As protein: CSASPPGQIYNEQFF. The rearrangement joins TRBV29-1 to TRBJ2-1, with 7 bases that match TRBD1. V was pared by 7 bases and J by 4 bases, with 13 bases of the junction left unmatched. CDR1 and CDR2 (germline): SQVTM, ANQGSEA. There are 15 residues in the CDR3.

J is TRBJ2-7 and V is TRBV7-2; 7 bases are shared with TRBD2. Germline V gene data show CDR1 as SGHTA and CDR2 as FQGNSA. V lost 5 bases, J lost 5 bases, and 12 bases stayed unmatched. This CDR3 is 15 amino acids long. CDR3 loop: CASSLNGRETDEQYF. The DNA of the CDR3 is TGTGCCAGCAGCCTAAATGGGCGGGAGACGGACGAGCAGTACTTC.

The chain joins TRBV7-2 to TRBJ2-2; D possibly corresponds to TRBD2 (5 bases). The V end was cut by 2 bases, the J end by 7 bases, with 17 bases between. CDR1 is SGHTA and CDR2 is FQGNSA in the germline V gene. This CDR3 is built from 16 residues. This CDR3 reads CASSLFGVLSGGELFF. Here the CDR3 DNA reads TGTGCCAGCAGCTTATTTGGGGTATTGAGCGGCGGGGAGCTGTTTTTT.

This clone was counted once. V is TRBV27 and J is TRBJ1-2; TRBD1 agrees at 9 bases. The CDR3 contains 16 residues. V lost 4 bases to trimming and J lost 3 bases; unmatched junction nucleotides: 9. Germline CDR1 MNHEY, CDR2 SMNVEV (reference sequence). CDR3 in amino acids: CASSSAPGQGYYGYTF. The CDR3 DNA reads TGTGCCAGCAGTTCCGCCCCGGGACAGGGTTACTATGGCTACACCTTC.

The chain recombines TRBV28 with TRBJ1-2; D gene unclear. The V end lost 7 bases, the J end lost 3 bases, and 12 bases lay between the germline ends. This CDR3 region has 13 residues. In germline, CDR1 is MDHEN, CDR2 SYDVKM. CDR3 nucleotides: TGTGCCAGCACTCCCCCGAGGGACTATGGCTACACCTTC. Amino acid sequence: CASTPPRDYGYTF.

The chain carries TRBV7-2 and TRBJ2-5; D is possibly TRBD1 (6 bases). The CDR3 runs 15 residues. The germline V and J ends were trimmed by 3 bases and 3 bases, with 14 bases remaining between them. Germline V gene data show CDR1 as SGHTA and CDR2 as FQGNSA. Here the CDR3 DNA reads TGTGCCAGCAGCTTCGATAATAGGGGGAAAGAGACCCAGTACTTC. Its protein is CASSFDNRGKETQYF.

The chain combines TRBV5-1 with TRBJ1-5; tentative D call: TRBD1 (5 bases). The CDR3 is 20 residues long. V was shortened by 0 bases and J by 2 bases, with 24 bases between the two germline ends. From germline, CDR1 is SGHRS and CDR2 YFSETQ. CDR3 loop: CASSLASPRDRRTRNQPQHF. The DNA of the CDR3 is TGCGCCAGCAGCTTGGCCAGCCCCCGAGACAGACGAACCCGCAATCAGCCCCAGCATTTT.

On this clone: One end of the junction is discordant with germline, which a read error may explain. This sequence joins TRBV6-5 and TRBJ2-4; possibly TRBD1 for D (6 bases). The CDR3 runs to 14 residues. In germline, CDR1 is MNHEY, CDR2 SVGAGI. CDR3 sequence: CASSERLGGNSQYF. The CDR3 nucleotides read TGTGCCAGCAGTGAACGGCTAGGGGGAAACAGTCAGTACTTC.

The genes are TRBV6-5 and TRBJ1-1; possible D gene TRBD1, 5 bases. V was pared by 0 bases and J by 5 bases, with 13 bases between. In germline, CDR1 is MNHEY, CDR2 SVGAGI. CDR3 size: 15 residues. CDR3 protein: CASSYSPGVGTEAFF. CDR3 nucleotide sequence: TGTGCCAGCAGTTACTCGCCGGGGGTGGGTACTGAAGCTTTCTTT.

The CDR3 nucleotides read TGTGCCAGCAGTCCGCAACAGGGGCGGCGTAATGAAAAACTGTTTTTT. As protein: CASSPQQGRRNEKLFF. The chain uses TRBV28 and TRBJ1-4; 7 bases fit TRBD1. V shed 5 bases, J shed 4 bases, and the junction held 10 bases outside the gene matches. The CDR3 runs to 16 residues. Looked up from germline, CDR1 is MDHEN and CDR2 is SYDVKM.

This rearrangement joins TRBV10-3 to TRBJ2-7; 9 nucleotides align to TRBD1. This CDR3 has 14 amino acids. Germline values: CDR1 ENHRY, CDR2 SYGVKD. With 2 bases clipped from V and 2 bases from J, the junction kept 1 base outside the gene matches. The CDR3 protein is CAISEGQGPYEQYF. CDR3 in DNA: TGTGCCATCAGTGAGGGACAGGGGCCCTACGAGCAGTACTTC.

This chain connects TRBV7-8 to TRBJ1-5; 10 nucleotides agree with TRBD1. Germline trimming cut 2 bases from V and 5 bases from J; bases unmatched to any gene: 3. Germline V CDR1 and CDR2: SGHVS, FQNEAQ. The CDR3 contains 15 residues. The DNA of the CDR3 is TGTGCCAGCAGCTTACCTGGACAGGGGGATCAGCCCCAGCATTTT. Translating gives CASSLPGQGDQPQHF.

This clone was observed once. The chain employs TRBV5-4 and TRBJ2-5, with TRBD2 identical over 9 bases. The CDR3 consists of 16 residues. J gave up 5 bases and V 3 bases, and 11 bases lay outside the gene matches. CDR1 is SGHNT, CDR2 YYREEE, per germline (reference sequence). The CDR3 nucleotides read TGTGCCAGCAGCTGGAATGGCGGGAGGGCCCGGGAGACCCAGTACTTC. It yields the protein CASSWNGGRARETQYF.

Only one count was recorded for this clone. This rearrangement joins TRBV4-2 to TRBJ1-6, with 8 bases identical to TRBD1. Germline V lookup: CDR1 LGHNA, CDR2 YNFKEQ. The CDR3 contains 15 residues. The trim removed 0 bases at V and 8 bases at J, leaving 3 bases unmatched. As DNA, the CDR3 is TGTGCCAGCAGCCAAGACTCGACAGGGGATTCACCCCTCCACTTT. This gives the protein CASSQDSTGDSPLHF.

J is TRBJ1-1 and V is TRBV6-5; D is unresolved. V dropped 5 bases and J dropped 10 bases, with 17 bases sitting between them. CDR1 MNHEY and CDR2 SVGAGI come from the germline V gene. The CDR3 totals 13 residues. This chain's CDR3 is CASSDLSSIVAFF. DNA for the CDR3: TGTGCCAGCAGTGATTTAAGTAGTATTGTAGCTTTCTTT.

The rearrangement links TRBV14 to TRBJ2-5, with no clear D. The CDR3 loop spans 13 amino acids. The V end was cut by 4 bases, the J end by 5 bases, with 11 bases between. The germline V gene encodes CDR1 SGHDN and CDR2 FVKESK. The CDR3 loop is CASSPRQIETQYF. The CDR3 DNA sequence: TGTGCCAGCAGCCCTCGCCAGATCGAGACCCAGTACTTC.

CDR3 loop: CASSPDWDSRGYTF. The CDR3 DNA is TGTGCCAGCAGCCCGGATTGGGACTCGAGGGGCTACACCTTC. The chain employs TRBV7-8 and TRBJ1-2, with D tentatively TRBD1 (5 bases). Trimming removed 5 bases at V and 8 bases at J, with 18 bases between. Germline V gene data show CDR1 as SGHVS and CDR2 as FQNEAQ. This CDR3 has 14 amino acids.

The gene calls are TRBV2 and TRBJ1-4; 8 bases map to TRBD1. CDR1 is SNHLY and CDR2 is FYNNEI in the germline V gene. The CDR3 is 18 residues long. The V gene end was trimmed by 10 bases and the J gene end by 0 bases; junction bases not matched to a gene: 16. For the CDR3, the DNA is TGTGCCACTAACCCGCGGGGCAGGGGGCCACCAACTAATGAAAAACTGTTTTTT. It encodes CATNPRGRGPPTNEKLFF.